A single sample is the source of the 17 T cell receptor beta chains below, sequenced in a study of blood T cell repertoires in COVID-19. TCRdb's table, derived via immunoSEQ multiplex PCR, lists solely in-frame clones and lacks some. Counted here are approximately 140,000 clones, roughly 85% occurring once; the ten biggest clones make up around 3.3%. Sequenced material: peripheral blood. The receptors were sampled from a man aged 60 to 69 with acute or convalescent COVID-19.

The sample holds one count of this clone. The chain combines TRBV4-3 with TRBJ2-5, with D maybe TRBD1 (5 bases). Trimming removed 3 bases from V and 5 bases from J, with 10 bases in between. CDR1 is LGHNA and CDR2 is YSLEER in the germline V gene. This CDR3 region has 13 residues. The CDR3 nucleotides are TGCGCCAGCAGCCAGGCCAAGGGGGAGACCCAGTACTTC. This codes for CASSQAKGETQYF.

V is TRBV27 and J is TRBJ1-5; D gene uncertain. This CDR3 contains 16 residues. Trimming left V 0 bases short and J 0 bases short, with 9 bases between. CDR1 and CDR2 from the germline V gene are MNHEY and SMNVEV (reference sequence). CDR3 in amino acids: CASSLSGPYSNQPQHF. For the CDR3, the DNA is TGTGCCAGCAGTTTATCTGGGCCATATAGCAATCAGCCCCAGCATTTT.

This chain links TRBV5-1 with TRBJ2-1; the match to TRBD1 covers 11 bases. V trimming: 0 bases; J trimming: 3 bases; junction bases outside the gene matches: 2. This CDR3 contains 16 residues. CDR1 SGHRS and CDR2 YFSETQ come from the germline V gene. CDR3 protein: CASSLAGTGGYNEQFF. The CDR3 DNA reads as TGCGCCAGCAGCTTGGCTGGGACAGGGGGCTACAATGAGCAGTTCTTC.

This rearrangement joins TRBV19 to TRBJ1-2; D is possibly TRBD1 (5 bases). Deletions cut 10 bases from V and 5 bases from J, with 14 bases between. Germline V CDR1 and CDR2: LNHDA, SQIVND (reference sequence). The CDR3 covers 12 residues. The CDR3 region is CATFDRRYGYTF. The CDR3 DNA is TGTGCCACCTTCGACAGACGTTATGGCTACACCTTC. Supplemented by reference TRBV19 and TRBJ1-2, the full variable domain reads DGGITQSPKYLFRKEGQNVTLSCEQNLNHDAMYWYRQDPGQGLRLIYYSQIVNDFQKGDIAEGYSVSREKKESFPLTVTSAQKNPTAFYLCATFDRRYGYTFGSGTRLTVV.

This clone has a single count. CDR3 coding DNA: TGTGCCAGCAGTTTAATACACAGTAACACTGAAGCTTTCTTT. This gives the protein CASSLIHSNTEAFF. V gene TRBV27 combines with J gene TRBJ1-1; D remains ambiguous. The ends were cut back, 2 bases at V and 2 bases at J, with 9 bases in the middle. The CDR3 has 14 residues. CDR1 is MNHEY, CDR2 SMNVEV, per germline (reference sequence).

The genes are TRBV3-1 (or the pseudogene TRBV3-2) and TRBJ2-7, with TRBD2 identical over 10 bases. The CDR3 extends over 17 amino acids. With V trimmed by 5 bases and J by 7 bases, 17 bases remained unmatched. Germline CDR1 and CDR2: LGHDT and YNNKEL (reference sequence). The CDR3 DNA reads as TGTGCCAGCAGCTCAGGAAGGGCTAGCGGGAGCCGAGGAGAGCAGTACTTC. Encoded protein: CASSSGRASGSRGEQYF.

V gene TRBV28 combines with J gene TRBJ1-2; D ambiguous. The germline V and J ends were trimmed by 6 bases and 0 bases, with 11 bases remaining between them. The CDR3 runs to 14 residues. The V gene's germline CDR1 is MDHEN and CDR2 SYDVKM. DNA of the CDR3: TGTGCCAGCAGCTTCGGGGATCCTAACTATGGCTACACCTTC. Encoded protein: CASSFGDPNYGYTF.

The genes are TRBV6-1 and TRBJ2-7, with D perhaps matching TRBD2 (5 bases). The CDR3 runs 13 residues. V was cut by 3 bases and J by 7 bases, with 13 bases left in between. The V gene's germline CDR1 is MNHNS and CDR2 SASEGT. The DNA for the CDR3 is TGTGCCAGCAGTGAGCGAGGGATGTGGGAGCAGTACTTC. This translates into CASSERGMWEQYF.

V is TRBV28 and J is TRBJ2-5, with 10 bases aligning to TRBD2. Germline CDR1 MDHEN, CDR2 SYDVKM. V shed 6 bases, J shed 3 bases, and the junction held 13 bases outside the gene matches. The CDR3 runs 17 residues. CDR3 region: CASSPSKLAGVKETQYF. The CDR3 nucleotides are TGTGCCAGCAGCCCCTCCAAGCTAGCGGGAGTGAAAGAGACCCAGTACTTC.

A word on this clone: The germline gene is not matched at one end of the junction; a read error may be the cause. J is TRBJ2-7 and V is TRBV7-7; 7 bases match TRBD1. The CDR3 sequence is 14 residues long. The V gene's germline CDR1 is SSHAT and CDR2 FNYEAQ (reference sequence). CDR3 loop: CASSLGAGGSEQYF. CDR3 in DNA: TGTGCTAGCAGCTTAGGCGCAGGGGGTTCCGAGCAGTACTTC.

The chain couples TRBV9 to TRBJ2-3, with a weak D call TRBD2 (5 bases). From germline, CDR1 is SGDLS and CDR2 YYNGEE. The CDR3 is 13 residues long. Trimming cost V 4 bases and J 5 bases, with 11 bases left between them. CDR3 nucleotide sequence: TGTGCCAGCAGCTTTACCGGGGAAGATACGCAGTATTTT. Protein: CASSFTGEDTQYF.

V gene TRBV10-3 combines with J gene TRBJ2-7; 7 nucleotides agree with TRBD1. This CDR3 contains 14 residues. The trim removed 7 bases at V and 6 bases at J, leaving 12 bases unmatched. Germline V gene data show CDR1 as ENHRY and CDR2 as SYGVKD. The CDR3 protein is CAITSSGQNLEQYF. CDR3 nucleotides: TGTGCCATCACCTCGTCGGGACAGAACCTCGAGCAGTACTTC.

V gene TRBV27 combines with J gene TRBJ2-1; a possible D gene is TRBD1 (5 bases). V lost 1 base, J lost 8 bases, and 6 bases lay in between. Germline loops: CDR1 MNHEY, CDR2 SMNVEV (reference sequence). The CDR3 runs to 12 residues. The CDR3 bases are TGTGCCAGCAGTTTATTAGGGGATGAGCAGTTCTTC. Residues: CASSLLGDEQFF.

The genes are TRBV6-4 and TRBJ1-5; possible D gene TRBD1, 5 bases. Deletions cut 3 bases from V and 6 bases from J, with 9 bases between. The CDR3 loop spans 13 amino acids. From germline, CDR1 is MRHNA and CDR2 SNTAGT. The CDR3 DNA sequence: TGTGCCAGCAGTGAGACAGCAGGTCAGCCCCAGCATTTT. As protein: CASSETAGQPQHF.

The V and J genes are TRBV6-6 and TRBJ1-5, with 11 bases fitting TRBD1. V lost 2 bases and J lost 6; bases outside the gene matches: 6. Germline V gene sequence: CDR1 MNHNY, CDR2 SVGAGI (reference sequence). This CDR3 comprises 16 residues. CDR3 in amino acids: CASSYAGQGASQPQHF. The CDR3, as DNA: TGTGCCAGCAGTTACGCTGGACAGGGGGCATCTCAGCCCCAGCATTTT.

Only a few counts were recorded for this clone. The chain employs TRBV7-5 and TRBJ2-4; the D call TRBD2 from the table was never checked on the DNA. TRBV7-5 is annotated as a pseudogene. The CDR3 sequence is 17 residues long. The CDR3 bases are TGTGTCAGAAGCTTAGAACTAGCGGGCCTAGCCAAAAACATTCAGTACTTC. Translating it yields CVRSLELAGLAKNIQYF.

The chain combines TRBV6-4 with TRBJ1-1; 9 bases line up with TRBD1. Germline V gene lookup returns CDR1 MRHNA and CDR2 SNTAGT. The CDR3 sequence is 14 residues long. J was trimmed by 1 base and V by 5 bases; bases with no gene match: 2. The CDR3: CASSLTGGNTEAFF. The DNA of the CDR3 is TGTGCCAGCAGTTTGACAGGGGGGAACACTGAAGCTTTCTTT.